The text below deals with one T cell receptor beta chain. This clone appeared a few times. Its antigen remains undetermined. Within one base of it there is no much larger clone, and no base qualities were kept. The sample comes from a study of cytomegalovirus exposure and HLA in healthy donors (dated by TCRdb to 2017 to 2019). About the full investigation: In an earlier analysis of approximately 640 of the donors, roughly 300 Gb of sequence data and 117 million unique TCR beta sequences from roughly 190 million T cells were reported. Around 320 gigabases of sequencing data and approximately 93 million unique TCR sequences were included in an early release covering several hundred HLA-typed donors. A later analysis re-examined previously published TCR beta repertoires from 610 or so donors and added high-resolution HLA genotyping to investigate patterns of TCR occurrence. Class I and class II HLA loci were covered by the typing at four-digit resolution. An earlier analysis of 587 of the donors used high-throughput TCR beta sequencing to judge whether each TCR beta V gene segment behaved as functional or pseudogenic. Typing coverage differed by locus: A, B, C, DRB1 and DQB1 were typed in roughly 629-630 donors, DQA1 in 500 to 550, DPA1 in approximately 610, and DPB1 in roughly 450. In the later analysis, no new phenotypic data were used to find candidate immune exposures; instead, reliance was placed on TCR beta sequences and their occurrence across donors. Donor age, sex, ethnicity and CMV serostatus were collected together with the repertoire data. In a later genetic analysis, genome-wide SNP genotypes for about three fifths of the roughly 670 donors were used, and that subset was treated as a discovery cohort. Every repertoire in the discovery cohort had been generated on one and the same sequencing platform. Among a few hundred genotyped donors of the cohort, an average of roughly 240,000 unique TCR beta nucleotide sequences were sequenced per donor, about a sixth of them non-productive. Besides the first cohort of around 670 subjects, a separate validation cohort made up of 120 different subjects was used. To predict cytomegalovirus infection status, the study brought together high-throughput TCR immunosequencing, statistical association of individual TCRs with disease status, and machine learning. Roughly 5 DR-DQ haplotypes were treated as single units for association and clustering because of strong linkage in the cohort. The study used immunosequencing to profile the T cell repertoires of around 600 subjects and linked those repertoires to cytomegalovirus serostatus. The study was designed to test whether signatures of past pathogen exposure could be identified by cataloging public T cell receptors. Of the 300 to 500 genotyped donors, approximately 80% were placed in the genetic ancestry cluster associated with self-reported Caucasian donors.

The CDR3 runs 16 amino acids, cysteine and phenylalanine included. This entry keeps only the CDR3 DNA: 48 bases, framed from base 1. The germline V gene encodes CDR1 MGHRA and CDR2 YSYEKL. V loses 2 bases, J loses 4 bases, and the germline ends lie 17 bases apart. Study-wide findings and limitations: According to a later analysis, most CMV-associated TCR beta chains appeared to be HLA-restricted, and the HLA associations seemed to be driven largely by CMV exposure. The classifier was reported to diagnose cytomegalovirus status with high specificity and sensitivity in both the original and validation cohorts. Compared with equally common non-associated chains, HLA-associated TCR beta chains in a later analysis were more clonally expanded and had lower generation probabilities. Linkage disequilibrium might explain the correlated functional status among segregating V segments, but an unknown experimental factor could not be excluded. In vitro tests confirmed that a few of the cytomegalovirus-associated TCR beta chains recognize cytomegalovirus antigens. According to the authors, the approach could potentially be generalized to other disease states and immunological phenotypes. A further reported finding was that TCR beta sequences accurately predicted the HLA-A and HLA-B alleles for most subjects in the first cohort. Because the 87-base-pair reads could not distinguish some IMGT-functional V segments, including TRBV6-2 and TRBV6-3, those segments were excluded. Because HLA typing was missing for some donors at each locus, association tests included only the typed subset. Most TCR sequences were seen in very few donors, while some public TCRs were found in many individuals. A later analysis reported that several top co-occurrence clusters appeared linked to parvovirus B19, influenza, CMV and Epstein-Barr virus. Immune exposure information for the cohort was limited to CMV serostatus. When HLA alleles, especially DR and DQ, strongly co-occurred, attributing TCR associations to individual alleles was difficult. In a later genetic analysis, a missense DCLRE1C variant was associated with V-gene and J-gene trimming of TCR beta chains, and the association was replicated in an independent cohort. According to a later analysis, TCR association rates differed among HLA loci, with DRB1 alleles showing the most associated TCRs and HLA-C alleles showing the fewest. Roughly uniform sequencing depth across donors was assumed in presence/absence analyses, although this assumption may not hold. In a later analysis, around 17,000 TCR beta sequences were associated with specific HLA alleles at a false discovery rate of 0.05. Seventeen rarely observed V segments, including chromosome 9 orphons, were excluded from the earlier analysis of approximately 600 of the donors because counts were too low. Only TCR beta chains were sequenced in this cohort, and the absence of alpha or paired-chain data limited detectable features. Compared with the roughly 670-donor mean, donors in an Asian-associated ancestry cluster had fewer N-insertions in productive TCRs, according to a later genetic analysis. Broadly in line with IMGT annotations, most TCR beta V segments showed up in productive rearrangements about 87% or about 30% of the time in an earlier analysis of some 590 of the donors. A total of about 180 TCR beta chains were listed by the study as associated with cytomegalovirus. A cluster of highly shared sequence variants was judged likely to be a technical artifact of the sequencing pipeline.

The cohort consisted of some 730 healthy bone marrow donors. Cohort members were all nominally healthy when sampled, although unrecorded immune exposures were likely present. The donor tested CMV seropositive, placing the donor among the 290 or so seropositive members of the cohort. Each donor provided a peripheral blood sample, and peripheral blood mononuclear cells were used for TCR beta sequencing. The Qiagen DNeasy Blood Extraction Kit was used to extract genomic DNA from the blood cell samples. The library was generated by the immunoSEQ multiplex PCR assay. The multiplex PCR relied on a mix of 60 forward primers for TCR Vbeta segments and 13 reverse primers for TCR Jbeta segments. A multiplex PCR assay on genomic DNA amplified the CDR3 region of rearranged TCR beta genes. The amplified TCR beta libraries were sequenced on the Illumina HiSeq System as 87-base-pair reads. The authors processed their data as follows. A later analysis counted approximately 84 million unique TCR beta chains across the approximately 700 repertoires, and some 12 million of these chains were shared by at least two donors. Raw reads were error-corrected and collapsed into unique sequences with a nearest-neighbor algorithm that merged closely related sequences to remove PCR and sequencing errors. CDR3 sequences were aligned to IMGT reference sequences to assign V, D and J gene segments. For a sequence to be retained, a match of at least six nucleotides to both a V gene segment and a J gene segment was required. A rearrangement counted as productive if the CDR3 had no stop codons and remained in frame with V and J, and every other rearrangement counted as non-productive. CDR3 was defined by IMGT convention, running from the second conserved V-encoded cysteine to the conserved J-encoded phenylalanine. The earlier analysis of 587 of the donors excluded sequences that lacked an unambiguous match to a single V gene segment. In an earlier analysis of about 590 of the donors, a V segment was called functional when productive rearrangements were above 56.7%, and segregating when the standard deviation between donors exceeded 5%. A statistical classification framework was developed to diagnose cytomegalovirus status using the catalog of TCR beta chain sequences. V and J gene assignment, in a later analysis, came from comparing TCR nucleotide sequences with IMGT/GENE-DB human TR gene sequences. A later analysis assigned CDR3 sequences and most-parsimonious VDJ recombination scenarios with the TCRdist pipeline. A later analysis defined each TCR beta chain by its CDR3 amino acid sequence plus V-gene family, and excluded reads lacking a unique V-gene family. In a later analysis, a few hundred highly shared, low-generation-probability nucleotide sequences were removed to address suspected cross-contamination and a sequencing artifact. In a later analysis, a clonal expansion index was calculated for each public chain from normalized within-repertoire ranks of inferred template counts. A later analysis computed generation probabilities with a VDJ recombination model fitted to out-of-frame rearrangements, and checked the results against IGoR. Hypergeometric tests were used in a later analysis to score TCR-TCR, TCR-HLA and TCR-CMV co-occurrence, with a repertoire-size bias correction applied to the TCR pairs. To estimate false discovery rates, a later analysis permuted the HLA or CMV assignments 20 times. In a later analysis, co-occurring TCRs were grouped using DBSCAN, with TCRdist sequence similarity added in when clustering inside HLA-allele-positive subsets. For co-occurrence clustering, repertoires with fewer than 30,000 or more than 120,000 public chains were excluded, along with a handful of repertoires with anomalous nucleotide sharing. Held by TCRdb, this immuneACCESS table contains in-frame sequences only and omits some clones. Under half of the omission traces to an unresolved V gene where checked; the cause of the rest is unknown. The D gene and trimming were derived from the DNA, and the V and J assignments and clone size from that table. For this sample the table gives about 78,000 clones, of which approximately 77% were detected only once. The ten largest clones represent approximately 12% of the sample.

The chain employs TRBV4-1 and TRBJ1-2; the D gene is perhaps TRBD1, on 6 matching bases. The sample consisted of PBMCs. The origin of this receptor is a middle-aged woman in good health and CMV-seropositive. In nucleotides, the sequence is TGCGCCAGCAGCCAACAGCGCGGGGGGGCCATCTATGGCTACACCTTC. Translated, it gives CASSQQRGGAIYGYTF.